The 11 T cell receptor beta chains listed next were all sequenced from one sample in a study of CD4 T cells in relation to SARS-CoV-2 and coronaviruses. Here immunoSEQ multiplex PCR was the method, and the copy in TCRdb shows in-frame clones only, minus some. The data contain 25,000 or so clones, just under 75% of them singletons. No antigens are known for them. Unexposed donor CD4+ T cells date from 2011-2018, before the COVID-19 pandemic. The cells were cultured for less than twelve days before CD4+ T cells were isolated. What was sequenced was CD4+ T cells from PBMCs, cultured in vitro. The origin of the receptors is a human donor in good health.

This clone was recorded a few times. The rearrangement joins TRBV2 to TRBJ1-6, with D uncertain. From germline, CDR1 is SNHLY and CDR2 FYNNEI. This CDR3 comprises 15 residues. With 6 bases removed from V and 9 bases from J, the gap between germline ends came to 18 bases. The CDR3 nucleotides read TGTGCCAGCAGGAACGGGATGATGGGGTCTTCACCCCTCCACTTT. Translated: CASRNGMMGSSPLHF.

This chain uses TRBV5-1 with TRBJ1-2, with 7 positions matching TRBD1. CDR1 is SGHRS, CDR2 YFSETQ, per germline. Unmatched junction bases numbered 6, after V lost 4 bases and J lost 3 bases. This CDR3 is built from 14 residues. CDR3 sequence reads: CASSLGTEDYGYTF. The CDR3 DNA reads TGCGCCAGCAGCCTCGGGACAGAAGACTATGGCTACACCTTC. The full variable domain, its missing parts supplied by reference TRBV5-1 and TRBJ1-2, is KAGVTQTPRYLIKTRGQQVTLSCSPISGHRSVSWYQQTPGQGLQFLFEYFSETQRNKGNFPGRFSGRQFSNSRSEMNVSTLELGDSALYLCASSLGTEDYGYTFGSGTRLTVV.

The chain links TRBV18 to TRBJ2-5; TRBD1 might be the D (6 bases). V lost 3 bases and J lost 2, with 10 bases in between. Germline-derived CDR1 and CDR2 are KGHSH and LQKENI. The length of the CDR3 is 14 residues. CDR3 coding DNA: TGTGCCAGCTCACCCCGACAGGAACAAGAGACCCAGTACTTC. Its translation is CASSPRQEQETQYF. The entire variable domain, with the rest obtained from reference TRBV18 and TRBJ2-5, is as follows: NAGVMQNPRHLVRRRGQEARLRCSPMKGHSHVYWYRQLPEEGLKFMVYLQKENIIDESGMPKERFSAEFPKEGPSILRIQQVVRGDSAAYFCASSPRQEQETQYFGPGTRLLVL.

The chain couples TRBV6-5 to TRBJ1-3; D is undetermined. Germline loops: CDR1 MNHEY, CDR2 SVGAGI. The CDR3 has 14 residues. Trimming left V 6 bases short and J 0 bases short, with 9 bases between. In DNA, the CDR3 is TGTGCCAGCAGGCAAGGGATCTCTGGAAACACCATATATTTT. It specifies CASRQGISGNTIYF.

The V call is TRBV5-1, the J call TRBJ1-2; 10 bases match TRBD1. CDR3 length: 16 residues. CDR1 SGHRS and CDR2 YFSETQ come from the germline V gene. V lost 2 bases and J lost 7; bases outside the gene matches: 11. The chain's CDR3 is CASSFNRDRGGSGYTF. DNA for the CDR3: TGCGCCAGCAGCTTCAACCGGGACAGGGGAGGTTCTGGCTACACCTTC.

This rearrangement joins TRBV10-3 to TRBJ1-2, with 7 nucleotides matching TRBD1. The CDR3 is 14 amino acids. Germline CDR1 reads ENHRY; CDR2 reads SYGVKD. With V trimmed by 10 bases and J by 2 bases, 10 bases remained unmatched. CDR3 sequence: CATGSDRRNYGYTF. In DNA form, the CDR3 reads TGTGCCACAGGGTCGGACAGGCGAAACTATGGCTACACCTTC.

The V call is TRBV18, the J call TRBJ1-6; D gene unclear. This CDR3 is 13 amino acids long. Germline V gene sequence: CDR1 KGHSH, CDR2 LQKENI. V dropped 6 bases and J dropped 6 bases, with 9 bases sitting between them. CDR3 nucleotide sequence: TGTGCCAGCTCCCCCGGGATTAATTCACCCCTCCACTTT. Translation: CASSPGINSPLHF.

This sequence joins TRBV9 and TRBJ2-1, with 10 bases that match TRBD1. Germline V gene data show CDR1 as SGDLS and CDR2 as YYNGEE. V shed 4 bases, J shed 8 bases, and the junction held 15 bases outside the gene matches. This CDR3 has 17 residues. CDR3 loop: CASSLNSGTGVIDEQFF. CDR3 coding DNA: TGTGCCAGCAGCCTAAACTCCGGGACAGGGGTCATTGATGAGCAGTTCTTC.

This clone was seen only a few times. The CDR3 coding sequence is TGTGCCAGCAGCTTAGACAACAGGGGAGGTTCACCCCTCCACTTT. This sequence encodes CASSLDNRGGSPLHF. The V and J genes are TRBV7-8 and TRBJ1-6; 7 bases line up with TRBD1. The CDR3 totals 15 residues. Germline lookup yields CDR1 SGHVS and CDR2 FQNEAQ. The V gene end was trimmed by 1 base and the J gene end by 9 bases; junction bases not matched to a gene: 6.

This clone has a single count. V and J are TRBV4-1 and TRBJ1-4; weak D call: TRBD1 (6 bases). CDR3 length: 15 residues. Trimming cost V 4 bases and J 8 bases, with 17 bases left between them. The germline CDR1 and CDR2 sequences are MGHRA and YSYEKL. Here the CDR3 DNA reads TGCGCCAGCAGCCCCCGGGGGGCCCACCCCGAAAAACTGTTTTTT. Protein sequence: CASSPRGAHPEKLFF.

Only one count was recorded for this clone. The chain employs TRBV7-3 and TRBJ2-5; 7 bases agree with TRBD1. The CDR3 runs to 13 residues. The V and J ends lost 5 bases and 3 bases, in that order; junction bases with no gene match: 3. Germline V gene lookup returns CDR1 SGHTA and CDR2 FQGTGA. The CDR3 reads CASSPGTEETQYF. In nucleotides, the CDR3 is TGTGCCAGCAGCCCAGGGACAGAAGAGACCCAGTACTTC.